This T cell receptor beta chain stems from a study of tumor-infiltrating lymphocytes in localized non-small cell lung cancer (dated by TCRdb to 2020 to 2023). Broadly, across the study: Patients whose samples were collected after neoadjuvant chemotherapy, as well as both smokers and never-smokers and several histologies, were included in the cohort. Resected tumor tissue and uninvolved lung tissue described as non-adjacent to the tumor were contributed by each patient, with both tissues obtained from the same patient. TCR sequencing was one of several integrated assays, alongside flow cytometry, multiplex immunofluorescence, RNA-seq, exome sequencing and proteomics, applied to the same patients. A total of under 65 patients were part of the paired comparison of immunoSEQ T-cell fraction between tumor and uninvolved lung. The overall ICON cohort comprised approximately 150 surgical patients with localized non-small cell lung cancer whose tumors were resected. On the study overall, not on this receptor specifically: Assay coverage differed among patients according to how much tissue was available, so only a subset of the cohort had TCR sequencing. Consistent with immunofluorescence CD3 counts, TCRbeta sequencing supported greater T cell infiltration in tumors than in uninvolved lung tissue. TCR-derived T-cell fraction did not differ between the flow cytometry-defined immunotypes IM1 (good prognosis) and IM2 (poor prognosis). Because different assays used different pieces of the same tissue, intratumor heterogeneity could not be separated from technical variation. No association of tumor T-cell fraction from TCR sequencing with recurrence-free survival was found (p = 0.61).

Enrollment in ICON was initiated in early 2016, and the last patient was enrolled in 2018. Fresh tumor and matched uninvolved tissue for in-depth immune analyses, including TCR sequencing, were collected from a subcohort of around 76 patients. DNA for TCR sequencing was isolated from bulk tissue, and no cell sorting was done. In regard to this clone: Its binding antigen is unknown. Base quality data are lacking; no much larger clone is found one base away.

CDR3 length: 14 amino acids, cysteine to phenylalanine. The only DNA kept is the CDR3, 42 bases in frame from the first base. In the germline V gene (reference sequence), CDR1 corresponds to SGHNT and CDR2 to YYREEE. V is clipped by 4 bases and J by 2 bases, and the sequence between their germline boundaries is 12 bases long. TCR sequencing with the immunoSEQ assay provided the T-cell fraction in tumor and uninvolved lung tissue. In the authors' own workflow: In the survival analysis, patients were divided into a high T-cell fraction group (upper tertile) and a low T-cell fraction group (lower two tertiles), and the two groups were compared using a log-rank test. A signed-rank test was used to check for differences in T-cell fraction between paired tumor and uninvolved lung. TCRdb limited this immuneACCESS table to in-frame rearrangements with V and J called. A share of clones is missing; checked studies link under half to unresolved V genes, and the rest is unexplained. V and J calls and clone size are copied from that table; D and trimming were computed from the DNA. The sample contains 25,000 to 30,000 clones, roughly 88% of them found a single time. The ten top clones hold roughly 1.9% of the sample.

The sequence was obtained from a human donor with non-small cell lung cancer. The sequence joins TRBV5-4 to TRBJ2-5; no confident D gene assignment can be made. The sequencing sample was made of lung tumor tissue. The nucleotide sequence reads TGTGCCAGCAGCCCGAAGGCAGCGCAAGAGACCCAGTACTTC. Its translation is CASSPKAAQETQYF. The entire variable domain, with the stretches around the CDR3 drawn from the reference TRBV5-4 and TRBJ2-5 proteins, is ETGVTQSPTHLIKTRGQQVTLRCSSQSGHNTVSWYQQALGQGPQFIFQYYREEENGRGNFPPRFSGLQFPNYSSELNVNALELDDSALYLCASSPKAAQETQYFGPGTRLLVL.